This T cell receptor (beta chain) was sequenced during a study of identical twins. Study-wide points: Fewer insertions were carried by abundant cord blood beta clonotypes, but none was seen in memory repertoires. A partial confounding effect on zero-insertion analyses could come from invariant MAIT and iNKT cells. Where beta out-of-frame sequences were concerned, excess twin sharing was weaker.

Unique molecular identifiers were present on the cDNA, which also gained a universal primer site by template switching. TCRdb recomputed calls from the 5' RACE reads with MiXCR, one row per CDR3 protein. The sample contains 1.5 million to 2 million distinct CDR3 sequences, roughly a third of which appear only once. Of note for this clonotype: The antigen remains unidentified.

The CDR3 is made up of 13 amino acids. Germline values: CDR1 MGHDK, CDR2 SYGVNS. The V end was cut by 3 bases, the J end by 3 bases, with 8 bases between. This clonotype originated in a newborn girl in good health. The chain uses TRBV25-1 and TRBJ1-1; a possible D gene is TRBD1 (5 bases). Sample: cord blood. In DNA form, the CDR3 reads TGTGCCAGCAGTGACAGGGTCCACACTGAAGCTTTCTTT. Amino acid sequence: CASSDRVHTEAFF.